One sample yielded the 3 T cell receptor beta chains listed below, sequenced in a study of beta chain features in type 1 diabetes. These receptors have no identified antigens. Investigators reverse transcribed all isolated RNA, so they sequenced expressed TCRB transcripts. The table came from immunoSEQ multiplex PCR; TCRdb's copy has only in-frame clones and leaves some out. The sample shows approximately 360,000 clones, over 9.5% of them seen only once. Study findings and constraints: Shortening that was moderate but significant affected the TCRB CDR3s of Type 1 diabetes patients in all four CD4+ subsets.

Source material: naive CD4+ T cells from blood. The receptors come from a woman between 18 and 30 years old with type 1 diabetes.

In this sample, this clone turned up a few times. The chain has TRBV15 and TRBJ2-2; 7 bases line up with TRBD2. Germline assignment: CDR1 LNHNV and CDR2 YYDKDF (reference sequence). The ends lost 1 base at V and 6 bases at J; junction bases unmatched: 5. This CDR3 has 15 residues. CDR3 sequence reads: CATSRVLAVAGELFF. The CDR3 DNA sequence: TGTGCCACCAGCAGAGTTCTAGCGGTGGCCGGGGAGCTGTTTTTT.

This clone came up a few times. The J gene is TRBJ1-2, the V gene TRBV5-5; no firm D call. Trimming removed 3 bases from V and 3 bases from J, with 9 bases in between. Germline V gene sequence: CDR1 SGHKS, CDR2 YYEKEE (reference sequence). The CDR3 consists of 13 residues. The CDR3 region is CASSSEGYYGYTF. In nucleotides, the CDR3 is TGTGCCAGCAGCTCCGAGGGCTACTATGGCTACACCTTC.

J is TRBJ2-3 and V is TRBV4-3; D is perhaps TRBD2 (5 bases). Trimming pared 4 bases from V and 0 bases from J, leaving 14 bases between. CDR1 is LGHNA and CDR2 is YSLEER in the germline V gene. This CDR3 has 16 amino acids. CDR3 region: CASSPFLGSSTDTQYF. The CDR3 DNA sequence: TGCGCCAGCAGCCCGTTTTTGGGGAGTAGCACAGATACGCAGTATTTT.